Listed here are 10 T cell receptor beta chains from one sample, sequenced in a study of cytomegalovirus exposure and HLA in healthy donors. Researchers ran the PCR with 60 Vbeta and 13 Jbeta primers. Sequenced by immunoSEQ multiplex PCR; TCRdb stores in-frame clones only, minus some. The table lists 100,000 to 150,000 clones. The sample comprised PBMCs. These receptors were collected from a man aged 40-55 years in good health and CMV-seronegative.

The chain has TRBV25-1 and TRBJ2-1, with 8 bases fitting TRBD2. Germline V gene lookup returns CDR1 MGHDK and CDR2 SYGVNS. The J segment lost 1 base and the V segment lost 5 bases, leaving 4 bases of the junction unmatched. The CDR3 loop spans 15 amino acids. The CDR3 protein is CASSNSGKSYNEQFF. CDR3 in DNA: TGTGCCAGCAGTAATAGCGGGAAATCCTACAATGAGCAGTTCTTC.

V usage is TRBV6-5 and J usage is TRBJ1-2; D is unresolved. There are 15 residues in the CDR3. V was pared by 2 bases and J by 5 bases, with 15 bases between. Germline V gene lookup returns CDR1 MNHEY and CDR2 SVGAGI. The CDR3 reads CASSYPLGSSYGYTF. CDR3 nucleotide sequence: TGTGCCAGCAGTTACCCCCTGGGGAGTAGTTATGGCTACACCTTC.

This chain joins TRBV14 and TRBJ2-7, with 9 bases matching TRBD1. V was pared by 1 base and J by 3 bases, with 4 bases of the junction left unmatched. CDR3 size: 15 residues. Germline V gene lookup returns CDR1 SGHDN and CDR2 FVKESK. This chain's CDR3 is CASSQGGTGFYEQYF. As DNA, the CDR3 is TGTGCCAGCAGCCAAGGGGGGACAGGGTTCTACGAGCAGTACTTC.

The gene calls are TRBV15 and TRBJ2-1; TRBD1 matches at 8 bases. V was clipped by 0 bases and J by 15 bases; unmatched bases: 4. This CDR3 is 12 amino acids long. Germline V gene lookup returns CDR1 LNHNV and CDR2 YYDKDF (reference sequence). CDR3: CATSRDWTGLFF. The CDR3 nucleotides are TGTGCCACCAGCAGAGATTGGACAGGGCTGTTCTTC.

The chain employs TRBV10-1 and TRBJ2-7; D not resolved. The germline V gene has CDR1 WNHNN and CDR2 SYGVQD (reference sequence). V lost 0 bases, J lost 9 bases, and 9 bases lay in between. The CDR3 length is 12 residues. The CDR3 nucleotides read TGCGCCAGCAGTGAGTCTTGGTCGGGGCAGTACTTC. Amino acids: CASSESWSGQYF.

The CDR3 DNA sequence: TGTGCCAGCAGCTTACGCGTTTTGAGGGAAAATTCTTACGAGCAGTACTTC. This encodes CASSLRVLRENSYEQYF. V gene TRBV5-6 combines with J gene TRBJ2-7; the D gene is possibly TRBD2 (5 bases). The V gene's germline CDR1 is SGHDT and CDR2 YYEEEE. The CDR3 totals 17 residues. V shed 2 bases and J shed 4 bases, with 22 bases lying between them.

The chain combines TRBV2 with TRBJ2-4; TRBD1 aligns across 7 bases. J lost 2 bases, V lost 6 bases, and 4 bases had no gene match. The germline CDR1 and CDR2 sequences are SNHLY and FYNNEI. The CDR3 spans 14 residues. CDR3 protein: CASRDRVTKNIQYF. The CDR3 DNA reads as TGTGCCAGCAGAGACAGGGTTACCAAAAACATTCAGTACTTC.

The V call is TRBV27, the J call TRBJ2-2; 8 bases line up with TRBD1. The germline V gene encodes CDR1 MNHEY and CDR2 SMNVEV (reference sequence). With 0 bases clipped from V and 8 bases from J, the junction kept 8 bases outside the gene matches. The CDR3 sequence is 16 residues long. The CDR3 here is CASSLSGSGGGGELFF. CDR3 in DNA: TGTGCCAGCAGTTTATCGGGGTCAGGGGGCGGGGGGGAGCTGTTTTTT.

This chain links TRBV9 with TRBJ2-5; no firm D call. The CDR3 is 12 amino acids. The V end was cut by 4 bases, the J end by 0 bases, with 4 bases between. Germline V gives CDR1 SGDLS, CDR2 YYNGEE. The DNA for the CDR3 is TGTGCCAGCAGCATCGACCAAGAGACCCAGTACTTC. This codes for CASSIDQETQYF.

The chain couples TRBV5-1 to TRBJ2-1; D might be TRBD1 (5 bases). The CDR3 runs 14 residues. The V gene's germline CDR1 is SGHRS and CDR2 YFSETQ. Trimming pared 6 bases from V and 6 bases from J, leaving 16 bases between. The CDR3 nucleotides read TGCGCCAGCACCAGGACACAGGTTCCCAATGAGCAGTTCTTC. Its protein is CASTRTQVPNEQFF.